The TCR beta chain under discussion was sequenced for a study of cytomegalovirus exposure and HLA in healthy donors. The primer mix had 60 Vbeta and 13 Jbeta primers. Repertoires were generated with immunoSEQ multiplex PCR, while TCRdb's copy carries only in-frame clones and drops some. The table includes over 55,000 clones, 85% to 90% detected once. Unmatched junction bases numbered 18, after V lost 1 base and J lost 9 bases. The CDR3 contains 18 residues. CDR1 and CDR2 (germline): SGHNT, YYREEE (reference sequence). Whole-study results and caveats: Compared with the roughly 700-donor mean, an Asian-associated ancestry cluster reportedly had fewer N-insertions, according to a later analysis. TRBV6-2, TRBV6-3 and some other V segments were unresolvable in 87-base-pair reads. Roughly uniform sequencing depth across donors was assumed, possibly incorrectly. The CMV antigen specificity of a few CMV-associated chains was confirmed through in vitro analysis.

Comment on this clone: The antigen is undetermined.

J is TRBJ2-1 and V is TRBV5-4; 8 nucleotides line up with TRBD1. The sequence came from a woman aged 25 to 45 in good health and CMV-seropositive. Material: PBMCs. The CDR3 here is CASSLSVILDRGSGEQFF. In DNA, the CDR3 is TGTGCCAGCAGCTTGTCGGTAATTCTTGACAGGGGAAGTGGTGAGCAGTTCTTC.